This T cell receptor (beta chain) was profiled in a study of glioma-infiltrating T cells. The iRepertoire nested amplicon-rescue multiplex PCR amplified TCR alpha and beta CDR3s from RNA. One-step reverse transcription and amplification started from approximately 100-400 ng of tissue mRNA or PBMC total RNA. TCRdb called the multiplex PCR reads again in MiXCR, with one record for every CDR3 protein. In the table there are 150,000 or so distinct CDR3 sequences, around 42% of which are singletons. Trimming took 3 bases from V and 7 from J; bases not matched to a gene: 11. Germline assignment: CDR1 KGHDR and CDR2 SFDVKD. The CDR3 consists of 17 residues.

The J gene is TRBJ2-3, the V gene TRBV24-1; 11 bases map to TRBD1. The receptor comes from a human donor with low-grade glioma or glioblastoma, undergoing nonglioma brain surgery, or in good health (not recorded which). Input material: glioma tissue, nonneoplastic brain tissue, or PBMCs (not recorded which). In DNA form, the CDR3 reads TGTGCCACCAGTGATCTGAGGACAGGGGGCGGTCTGCATACGCAGTATTTT. This gives the protein CATSDLRTGGGLHTQYF.